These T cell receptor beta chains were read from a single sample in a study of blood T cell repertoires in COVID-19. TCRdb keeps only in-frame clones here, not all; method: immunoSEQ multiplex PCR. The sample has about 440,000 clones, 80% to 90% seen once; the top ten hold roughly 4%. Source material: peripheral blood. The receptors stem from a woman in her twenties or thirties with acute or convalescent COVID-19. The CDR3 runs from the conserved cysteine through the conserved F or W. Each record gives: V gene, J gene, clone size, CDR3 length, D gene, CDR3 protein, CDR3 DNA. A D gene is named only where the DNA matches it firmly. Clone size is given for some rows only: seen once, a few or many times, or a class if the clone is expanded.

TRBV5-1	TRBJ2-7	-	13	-	CASSLGGGDEQYF	TGCGCCAGCAGTTTGGGAGGGGGCGACGAGCAGTACTTC
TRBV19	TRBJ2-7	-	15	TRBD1	CASSTGQGNTYEQYF	TGTGCCAGTAGTACCGGACAGGGGAACACCTACGAGCAGTACTTC
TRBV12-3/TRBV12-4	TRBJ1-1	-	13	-	CASSQGVGTEAFF	TGTGCCAGCAGCCAAGGGGTGGGCACTGAAGCTTTCTTT
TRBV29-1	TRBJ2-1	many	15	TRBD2	CSVPLTSGSYNEQFF	TGCAGCGTTCCCCTAACTAGCGGTTCGTACAATGAGCAGTTCTTC
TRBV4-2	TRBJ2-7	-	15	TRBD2	CASSQGAGGFYEQYF	TGTGCCAGCAGCCAAGGGGCGGGGGGTTTTTACGAGCAGTACTTC
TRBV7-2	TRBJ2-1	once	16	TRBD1	CASSLVGTGTYNEQFF	TGTGCCAGCAGCTTAGTTGGGACAGGGACCTACAATGAGCAGTTCTTC
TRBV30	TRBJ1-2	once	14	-	CAWTTTDRRNGYTF	TGTGCCTGGACCACGACAGACCGAAGGAATGGCTACACCTTC
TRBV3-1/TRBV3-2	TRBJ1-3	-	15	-	CASSQTTGPGNTIYF	TGTGCCAGCAGCCAAACGACAGGCCCTGGAAACACCATATATTTT
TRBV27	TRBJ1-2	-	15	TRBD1	CASSFSGQGRLGYTF	TGTGCCAGCAGTTTCTCCGGACAGGGAAGGTTGGGCTACACCTTC
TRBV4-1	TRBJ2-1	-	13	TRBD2	CASSHGAGNEQFF	TGCGCCAGCAGCCACGGAGCGGGGAATGAGCAGTTCTTC
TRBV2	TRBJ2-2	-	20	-	CASSVHTTTGAKLNTGELFF	TGTGCCAGCAGTGTCCATACCACGACAGGAGCTAAACTTAACACCGGGGAGCTGTTTTTT
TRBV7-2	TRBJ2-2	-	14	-	CASSFPGSTGELFF	TGTGCCAGCAGCTTTCCGGGGAGCACCGGGGAGCTGTTTTTT
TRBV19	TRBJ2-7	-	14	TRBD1	CASSAGQGGYEQYF	TGTGCCAGTAGTGCCGGACAGGGCGGCTACGAGCAGTACTTC
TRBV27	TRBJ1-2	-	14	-	CASSLTGWAYGYTF	TGTGCCAGCAGTTTAACAGGTTGGGCCTATGGCTACACCTTC
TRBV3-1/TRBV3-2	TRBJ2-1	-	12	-	CASSSRSLEQFF	TGTGCCAGCAGCAGTCGGTCGTTGGAGCAGTTCTTC
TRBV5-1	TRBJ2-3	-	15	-	CASSPTGILLDTQYF	TGCGCCAGCAGCCCAACAGGAATCCTCTTGGATACGCAGTATTTT
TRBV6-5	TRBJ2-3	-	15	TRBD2	CASQVTSGYTDTQYF	TGTGCCAGCCAGGTAACTAGCGGGTACACAGATACGCAGTATTTT
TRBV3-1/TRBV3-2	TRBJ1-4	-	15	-	CASSQERGYNEKLFF	TGTGCCAGCAGCCAAGAGAGGGGGTATAATGAAAAACTGTTTTTT
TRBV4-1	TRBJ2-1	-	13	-	CASSRYQGNEQFF	TGCGCCAGCAGCCGGTACCAGGGTAATGAGCAGTTCTTC
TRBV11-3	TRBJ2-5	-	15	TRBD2	CASSPGLAGEETQYF	TGTGCCAGCAGCCCGGGACTAGCGGGAGAAGAGACCCAGTACTTC
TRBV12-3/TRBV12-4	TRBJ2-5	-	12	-	CASSGIEETQYF	TGTGCCAGCAGCGGTATCGAAGAGACCCAGTACTTC
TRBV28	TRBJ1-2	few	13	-	CASSFQTNYGYTF	TGTGCCAGCAGTTTTCAGACTAACTATGGCTACACCTTC
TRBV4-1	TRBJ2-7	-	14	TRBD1	CASSPPQGVYEQYF	TGCGCCAGCAGCCCACCACAGGGGGTCTACGAGCAGTACTTC
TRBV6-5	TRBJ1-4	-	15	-	CASSYQGRGNEKLFF	TGTGCCAGCAGTTATCAGGGCCGCGGTAATGAAAAACTGTTTTTT
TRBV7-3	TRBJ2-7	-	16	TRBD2	CASSLEGTSGAYEQYF	TGTGCCAGCAGCTTAGAAGGGACTAGCGGGGCCTACGAGCAGTACTTC
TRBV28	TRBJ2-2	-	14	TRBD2	CATRYERGTGELFF	TGTGCCACCCGATATGAGCGGGGCACCGGGGAGCTGTTTTTT
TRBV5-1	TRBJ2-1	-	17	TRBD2	CASSPGTSGGALNEQFF	TGCGCCAGCAGCCCAGGGACTAGCGGGGGGGCCCTCAATGAGCAGTTCTTC
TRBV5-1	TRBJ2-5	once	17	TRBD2	CASSLGLGGGHQETQYF	TGCGCCAGCAGCTTGGGACTAGGCGGGGGGCACCAAGAGACCCAGTACTTC
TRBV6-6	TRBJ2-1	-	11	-	CASSYLGGQFF	TGTGCCAGCAGTTACTTAGGGGGGCAGTTCTTC
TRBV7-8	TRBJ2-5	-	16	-	CASSTTRAGIIGTQYF	TGTGCCAGCAGCACAACCCGGGCCGGGATTATTGGGACCCAGTACTTC
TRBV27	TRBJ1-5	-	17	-	CASSPLAGSYSNQPQHF	TGTGCCAGCAGTCCCCTCGCCGGGTCGTATAGCAATCAGCCCCAGCATTTT
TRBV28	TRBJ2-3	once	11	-	CASSTTDTQYF	TGTGCCAGCAGTACAACAGATACGCAGTATTTT
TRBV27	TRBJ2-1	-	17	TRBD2	CASLLFGGLGQNNEQFF	TGTGCCAGCCTCCTTTTCGGGGGACTAGGTCAAAACAATGAGCAGTTCTTC
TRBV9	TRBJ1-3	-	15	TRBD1	CASSAGTDSGNTIYF	TGTGCCAGCAGCGCAGGGACAGACTCTGGAAACACCATATATTTT
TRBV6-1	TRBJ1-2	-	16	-	CASSELFGGANYGYTF	TGTGCCAGCAGTGAACTCTTCGGCGGAGCTAACTATGGCTACACCTTC
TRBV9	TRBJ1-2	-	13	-	CASRRGEAGGYTF	TGTGCCAGCAGGCGCGGGGAGGCCGGGGGCTACACCTTC
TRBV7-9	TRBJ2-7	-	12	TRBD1	CASSLRTGEQYF	TGTGCCAGCAGCCTACGGACAGGCGAGCAGTACTTC
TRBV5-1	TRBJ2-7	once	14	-	CASSPLGEIYEQYF	TGCGCCAGCAGCCCCCTCGGGGAGATTTACGAGCAGTACTTC
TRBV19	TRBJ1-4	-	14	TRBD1	CASSTLQGNEKLFF	TGTGCCAGTAGTACCCTACAGGGGAATGAAAAACTGTTTTTT
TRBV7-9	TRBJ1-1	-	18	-	CASSLLGIFGVSYTEAFF	TGTGCCAGCAGCTTACTTGGGATATTCGGGGTCTCCTACACTGAAGCTTTCTTT
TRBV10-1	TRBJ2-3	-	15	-	CASSPHQGGLDTQYF	TGCGCCAGCTCGCCCCATCAGGGAGGTCTAGATACGCAGTATTTT
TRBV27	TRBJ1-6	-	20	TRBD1	CASSLSPRGPEHMVDSPLHF	TGTGCCAGCAGTCTCTCCCCCAGGGGGCCCGAACATATGGTGGATTCACCCCTCCACTTT
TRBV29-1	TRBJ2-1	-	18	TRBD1	CSVEDWPPGTERLSEQFF	TGCAGCGTTGAAGATTGGCCCCCCGGGACAGAACGTCTCAGTGAGCAGTTCTTC
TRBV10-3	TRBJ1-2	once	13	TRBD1	CAIRDRENYGYTF	TGTGCCATCAGGGACAGGGAAAACTATGGCTACACCTTC
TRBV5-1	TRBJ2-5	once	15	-	CASSLVGISGETQYF	TGCGCCAGCAGCTTGGTTGGTATTAGTGGAGAGACCCAGTACTTC
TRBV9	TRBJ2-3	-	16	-	CASSPHSYSSTDTQYF	TGTGCCAGCAGCCCCCACTCTTATTCTAGCACAGATACGCAGTATTTT
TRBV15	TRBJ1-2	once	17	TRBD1	CATSRGDSRLVGYGYTF	TGTGCCACCAGCAGAGGGGACAGCCGGTTAGTAGGCTATGGCTACACCTTC
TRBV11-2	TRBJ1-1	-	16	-	CASSPGGIKMNTEAFF	TGTGCCAGCAGCCCGGGGGGTATAAAAATGAACACTGAAGCTTTCTTT
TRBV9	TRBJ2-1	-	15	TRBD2	CASSVDSGGLNEQFF	TGTGCCAGCAGCGTAGATAGCGGGGGTTTAAATGAGCAGTTCTTC
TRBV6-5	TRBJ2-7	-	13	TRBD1	CASSSGQGSEQYF	TGTGCCAGCAGTTCGGGACAGGGCAGCGAGCAGTACTTC
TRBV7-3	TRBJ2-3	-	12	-	CASSATGKTQYF	TGTGCCAGCAGCGCCACAGGGAAGACGCAGTATTTT
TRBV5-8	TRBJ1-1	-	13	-	CASSLSVLTEAFF	TGTGCCAGCAGCTTGTCTGTCCTCACTGAAGCTTTCTTT